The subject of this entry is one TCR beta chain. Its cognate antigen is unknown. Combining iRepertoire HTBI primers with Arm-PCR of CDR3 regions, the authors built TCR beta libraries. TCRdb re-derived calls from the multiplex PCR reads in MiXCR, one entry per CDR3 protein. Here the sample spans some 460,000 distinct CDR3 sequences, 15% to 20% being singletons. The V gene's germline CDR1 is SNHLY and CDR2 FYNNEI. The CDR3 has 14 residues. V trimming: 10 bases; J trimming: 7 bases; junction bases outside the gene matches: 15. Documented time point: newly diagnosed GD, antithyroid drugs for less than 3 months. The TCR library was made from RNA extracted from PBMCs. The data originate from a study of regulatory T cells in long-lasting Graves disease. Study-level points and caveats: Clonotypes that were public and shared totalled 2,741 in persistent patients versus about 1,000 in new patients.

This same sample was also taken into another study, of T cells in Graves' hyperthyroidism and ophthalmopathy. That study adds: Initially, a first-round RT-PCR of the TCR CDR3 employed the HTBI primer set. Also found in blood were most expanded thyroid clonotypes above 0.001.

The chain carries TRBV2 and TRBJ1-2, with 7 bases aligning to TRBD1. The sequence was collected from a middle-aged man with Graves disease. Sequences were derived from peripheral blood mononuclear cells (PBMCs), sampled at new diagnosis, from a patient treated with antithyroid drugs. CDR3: CATPLRKGAGGYTF. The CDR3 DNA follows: TGTGCCACTCCTCTCCGGAAGGGGGCCGGTGGCTACACCTTC.